This TCR beta chain was identified during a study of T cell repertoires in cytomegalovirus infection. TCRdb analysed the reads with MiXCR anew, one entry per CDR3 protein. The sample consists of roughly 500,000 distinct CDR3 sequences, roughly a third of them appearing once. The CDR3 length is 12 residues. Trimming removed 5 bases from V and 5 bases from J, with 7 bases in between. The V gene's germline CDR1 is MNHEY and CDR2 SVGEGT. Notes on this clonotype: The antigen is not known.

The chain carries TRBV6-2 or TRBV6-3 and TRBJ1-5; TRBD1 might be the D (5 bases). The receptor was isolated from a human donor in good health (CMV status not recorded). Some clones in this sample may be carry-over from other donors' samples. Sequences were derived from cultured PBMCs, sampled from culture after CMV antigen stimulation. This chain's CDR3 is CASSGDYQPQHF. The CDR3 DNA sequence: TGTGCCAGCAGTGGGGACTATCAGCCCCAGCATTTT.